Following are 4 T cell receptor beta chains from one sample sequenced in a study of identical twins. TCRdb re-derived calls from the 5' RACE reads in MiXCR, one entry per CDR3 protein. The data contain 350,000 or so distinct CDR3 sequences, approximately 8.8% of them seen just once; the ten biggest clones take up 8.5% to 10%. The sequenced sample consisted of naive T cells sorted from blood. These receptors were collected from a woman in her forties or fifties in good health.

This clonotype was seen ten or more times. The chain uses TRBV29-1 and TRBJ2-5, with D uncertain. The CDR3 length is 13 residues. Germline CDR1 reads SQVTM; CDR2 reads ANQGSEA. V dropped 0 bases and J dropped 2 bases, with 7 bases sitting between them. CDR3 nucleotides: TGCAGCGTTGAAGACAGAGAACAAGAGACCCAGTACTTC. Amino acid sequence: CSVEDREQETQYF.

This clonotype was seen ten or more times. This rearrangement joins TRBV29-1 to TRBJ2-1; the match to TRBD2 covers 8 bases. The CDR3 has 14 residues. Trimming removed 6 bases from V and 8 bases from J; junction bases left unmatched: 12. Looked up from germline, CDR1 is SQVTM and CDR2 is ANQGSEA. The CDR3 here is CSVPLSGSPHEQFF. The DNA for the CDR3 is TGCAGCGTCCCGTTGAGCGGGAGTCCCCATGAGCAGTTCTTC.

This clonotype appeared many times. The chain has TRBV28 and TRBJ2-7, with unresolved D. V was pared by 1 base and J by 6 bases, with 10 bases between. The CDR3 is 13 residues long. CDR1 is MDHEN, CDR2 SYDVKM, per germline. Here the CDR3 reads CASSLSPIGEQYV. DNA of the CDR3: TGTGCCAGCAGTTTATCCCCGATTGGCGAGCAGTACGTC.

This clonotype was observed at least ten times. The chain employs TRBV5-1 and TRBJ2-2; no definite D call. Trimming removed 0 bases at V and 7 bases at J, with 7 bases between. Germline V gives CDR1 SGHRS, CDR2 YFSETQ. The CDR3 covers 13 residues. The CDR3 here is CASSLVPSGELFF. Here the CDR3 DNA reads TGCGCCAGCAGCTTGGTTCCCAGCGGGGAGCTGTTTTTT. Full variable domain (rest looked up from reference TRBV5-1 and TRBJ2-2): KAGVTQTPRYLIKTRGQQVTLSCSPISGHRSVSWYQQTPGQGLQFLFEYFSETQRNKGNFPGRFSGRQFSNSRSEMNVSTLELGDSALYLCASSLVPSGELFFGEGSRLTVL.